Included here is one T cell receptor (beta chain) sequence, with context. Everyone who took part was roughly 18 to 95 years old, and they came from about 23 US areas. V was pared by 2 bases and J by 9 bases, with 18 bases between. Germline V gives CDR1 SGHKS, CDR2 YYEKEE (reference sequence). CDR3 size: 15 residues. These data come from a study of blood T cell repertoires in COVID-19. In the study overall: COVID-19 samples, acute and convalescent, were from the United States, Italy and Spain. PBMCs, B-cell-depleted T cells, or T cells were the source of the cDNA or gDNA that made up the material.

Only in-frame clones appear in the TCRdb table, and some are missing; sequencing was by immunoSEQ multiplex PCR. Here the sample spans roughly 400,000 clones, roughly 88% being singletons. The TCR was taken from a woman in her late teens or twenties who had been exposed to COVID-19. The sample was PBMCs or T cells enriched from blood (not recorded which). The V and J genes are TRBV5-5 and TRBJ2-1; perhaps TRBD2 as D (6 bases). The CDR3 sequence is CASSFRTGTSSEQFF. DNA for the CDR3: TGTGCCAGCAGCTTTCGAACCGGGACTTCAAGTGAGCAGTTCTTC.